Each of the 28 T cell receptor beta chains below was sequenced from the same sample in a study of cytotoxic CD8 clonotypes in ibrutinib-treated CLL. The method was immunoSEQ multiplex PCR; TCRdb's version includes in-frame clones alone and lacks a portion of them. The sample holds just over 200,000 clones, around 70% seen once. This sample comprised PBMCs, obtained after 12 months of ibrutinib treatment. Receptors originate from a human donor with chronic lymphocytic leukemia.

The V gene is TRBV9, the J gene TRBJ1-1; unclear D gene. CDR3 length equals 13 residues. CDR1 is SGDLS, CDR2 YYNGEE, per germline. The V gene lost 4 bases and the J gene lost 5 bases, with 12 bases spanning the gap. This CDR3 reads CASSPRTRTEAFF. The CDR3 DNA reads TGTGCCAGCAGCCCCCGTACGCGTACTGAAGCTTTCTTT.

The gene calls are TRBV2 and TRBJ1-5; D may be TRBD1 (5 bases). CDR3 length: 15 residues. From germline, CDR1 is SNHLY and CDR2 FYNNEI. V was trimmed by 4 bases and J by 5 bases, leaving 15 bases between them. The CDR3, as DNA: TGTGCCAGCAGTGCTCAGGGTCTTTACTATCAGCCCCAGCATTTT. Protein product: CASSAQGLYYQPQHF.

The gene calls are TRBV18 and TRBJ2-7; 11 nucleotides align to TRBD2. The CDR3 is 18 residues long. Trimming cost V 6 bases and J 6 bases; bases outside gene matches: 19. Germline V gene lookup returns CDR1 KGHSH and CDR2 LQKENI. The CDR3 DNA reads TGTGCCAGCTCCCAAATTGCGACTAGCGGGGTAATTATCTCCGAGCAGTACTTC. Protein product: CASSQIATSGVIISEQYF.

The chain joins TRBV30 to TRBJ2-6; D not resolved. The CDR3 spans 13 residues. Germline assignment: CDR1 GTSNPN and CDR2 SVGIG (reference sequence). The V end was cut by 3 bases, the J end by 0 bases, with 3 bases between. CDR3 in amino acids: CAWRLSGANVLTF. In DNA form, the CDR3 reads TGTGCCTGGAGGCTCTCTGGGGCCAACGTCCTGACTTTC.

The chain combines TRBV30 with TRBJ1-2; D might be TRBD1 (5 bases). Trimming stripped 3 bases from V and 4 bases from J, with 12 bases between. The CDR3 extends over 13 amino acids. Germline assignment: CDR1 GTSNPN and CDR2 SVGIG (reference sequence). The CDR3 sequence: CAWSGGVGYGYTF. The CDR3 DNA follows: TGTGCCTGGAGCGGAGGGGTGGGCTATGGCTACACCTTC.

The chain employs TRBV5-1 and TRBJ1-4, with a tentative D call TRBD1 (6 bases). The germline CDR1 and CDR2 sequences are SGHRS and YFSETQ. V was shortened by 5 bases and J by 7 bases, with 15 bases between the two germline ends. The CDR3 contains 14 residues. The CDR3 spells CASSKNGGAEKLFF. The DNA of the CDR3 is TGCGCCAGCAGTAAAAATGGGGGGGCTGAAAAACTGTTTTTT.

The gene calls are TRBV29-1 and TRBJ1-4; 8 nucleotides match TRBD1. Germline CDR1 SQVTM, CDR2 ANQGSEA. This CDR3 spans 15 amino acids. Trimming took 3 bases from V and 10 from J; bases not matched to a gene: 13. CDR3 in DNA: TGCAGCGTTGAGTGGTCATCGAGGACAGGGAGAAAACTGTTTTTT. Protein product: CSVEWSSRTGRKLFF.

The genes are TRBV5-6 and TRBJ1-1; 9 bases agree with TRBD1. Germline assignment: CDR1 SGHDT and CDR2 YYEEEE. V was clipped by 3 bases and J by 2 bases; unmatched bases: 5. CDR3 length: 15 amino acids. Here the CDR3 DNA reads TGTGCCAGCAGCTCCGGGGGACAGGGCAACACTGAAGCTTTCTTT. Protein: CASSSGGQGNTEAFF. The full variable domain, its missing parts supplied by reference TRBV5-6 and TRBJ1-1, is DAGVTQSPTHLIKTRGQQVTLRCSPKSGHDTVSWYQQALGQGPQFIFQYYEEEERQRGNFPDRFSGHQFPNYSSELNVNALLLGDSALYLCASSSGGQGNTEAFFGQGTRLTVV.

The rearrangement uses TRBV4-1 and TRBJ2-1, with 9 bases matching TRBD2. Germline CDR1 MGHRA, CDR2 YSYEKL. This CDR3 spans 15 amino acids. V was clipped by 4 bases and J by 4 bases; unmatched bases: 5. The CDR3 reads CASSLAGVAYNEQFF. Here the CDR3 DNA reads TGCGCCAGCAGCCTAGCGGGAGTCGCTTACAATGAGCAGTTCTTC.

The V call is TRBV27, the J call TRBJ2-7; D uncertain. Trimming cost V 0 bases and J 4 bases, with 7 bases left between them. The CDR3 contains 13 residues. Germline assignment: CDR1 MNHEY and CDR2 SMNVEV (reference sequence). In DNA form, the CDR3 reads TGTGCCAGCAGTTTATCCCCCTTTTACGAGCAGTACTTC. Protein sequence: CASSLSPFYEQYF.

This chain links TRBV11-2 with TRBJ2-7; 7 positions match TRBD2. With V trimmed by 5 bases and J by 3 bases, 10 bases remained unmatched. Germline-derived CDR1 and CDR2 are SGHAT and FQNNGV. This CDR3 region has 15 residues. CDR3 in amino acids: CASSARGASGYEQYF. DNA for the CDR3: TGTGCCAGCAGCGCGAGGGGTGCTAGCGGCTACGAGCAGTACTTC.

This sequence joins TRBV15 and TRBJ1-2; 10 bases agree with TRBD1. The CDR3 is made up of 15 amino acids. The germline V gene has CDR1 LNHNV and CDR2 YYDKDF (reference sequence). V lost 4 bases, J lost 10 bases, and 12 bases stayed unmatched. The DNA of the CDR3 is TGTGCCACCAGCACGTGGGACAGGGGACCCGCGGACTACACCTTC. Amino acid sequence: CATSTWDRGPADYTF. The complete variable domain, with remaining parts taken from reference TRBV15 and TRBJ1-2, reads DAMVIQNPRYQVTQFGKPVTLSCSQTLNHNVMYWYQQKSSQAPKLLFHYYDKDFNNEADTPDNFQSRRPNTSFCFLDIRSPGLGDTAMYLCATSTWDRGPADYTFGSGTRLTVV.

This clone was found a few times. The V call is TRBV10-3, the J call TRBJ1-1, with D unclear. This CDR3 has 15 amino acids. Between the trimmed V and J ends, which lost 4 bases and 0 bases, there was a span of 12 bases. Germline CDR1 and CDR2: ENHRY and SYGVKD. CDR3 residues: CAISGVGGMNTEAFF. The CDR3 coding sequence is TGTGCCATCAGTGGAGTAGGAGGCATGAACACTGAAGCTTTCTTT.

The CDR3 sequence: CASSQDIRFGTDTQYF. The CDR3 DNA sequence: TGCGCCAGCAGCCAAGATATCCGCTTCGGGACAGATACGCAGTATTTT. This rearrangement joins TRBV4-3 to TRBJ2-3; D is unresolved. Germline loops: CDR1 LGHNA, CDR2 YSLEER. V lost 0 bases and J 3 bases, leaving 13 bases between the germline ends. This CDR3 region has 16 residues.

The chain links TRBV30 to TRBJ2-5; D remains ambiguous. CDR3 length: 12 residues. The V end was cut by 1 base, the J end by 7 bases, with 10 bases between. CDR1 and CDR2 from the germline V gene are GTSNPN and SVGIG (reference sequence). CDR3 protein: CAWSGGAGTQYF. The CDR3 coding sequence is TGTGCCTGGAGTGGCGGCGCCGGGACCCAGTACTTC.

This CDR3 is CASSLSGGRRLSYEQYF. DNA of the CDR3: TGTGCCAGCAGCTTGTCTGGGGGCCGAAGATTATCCTACGAGCAGTACTTC. The chain has TRBV5-6 and TRBJ2-7; a weak D match, TRBD1 (6 bases). Germline CDR1 is SGHDT and CDR2 is YYEEEE. The V gene lost 1 base and the J gene lost 1 base, with 18 bases spanning the gap. The CDR3 is made up of 17 amino acids.

This clone was seen a handful of times. The chain combines TRBV29-1 with TRBJ1-1; D unclear. The CDR3 spans 12 residues. The V end lost 7 bases, the J end lost 0 bases, and 9 bases lay between the germline ends. Per germline, CDR1 SQVTM and CDR2 ANQGSEA. The CDR3 spells CSAGRVNTEAFF. The CDR3 region has the DNA TGCAGCGCCGGGCGGGTGAACACTGAAGCTTTCTTT.

This sequence joins TRBV7-2 and TRBJ2-1; perhaps TRBD2 as D (5 bases). This CDR3 contains 14 residues. Trimming left V 5 bases short and J 4 bases short, with 12 bases between. The germline CDR1 and CDR2 sequences are SGHTA and FQGNSA. Here the CDR3 reads CASSRTSGYNEQFF. CDR3 coding DNA: TGTGCCAGCAGCCGGACGAGCGGATACAATGAGCAGTTCTTC. Looking up the rest from reference TRBV7-2 and TRBJ2-1 gives the full variable domain: GAGVSQSPSNKVTEKGKDVELRCDPISGHTALYWYRQSLGQGLEFLIYFQGNSAPDKSGLPSDRFSAERTGGSVSTLTIQRTQQEDSAVYLCASSRTSGYNEQFFGPGTRLTVL.

The chain links TRBV30 to TRBJ1-2; 9 bases map to TRBD1. This CDR3 comprises 15 residues. Germline CDR1 reads GTSNPN; CDR2 reads SVGIG (reference sequence). With 8 bases clipped from V and 2 bases from J, the junction kept 12 bases outside the gene matches. CDR3 DNA sequence: TGTGCCGGGGCGGGACAGGGAGGTAAGAACTATGGCTACACCTTC. The encoded protein is CAGAGQGGKNYGYTF.

V usage is TRBV29-1 and J usage is TRBJ1-2; no clear D. V was clipped by 5 bases and J by 0 bases, with 25 bases between them. The CDR3 has 18 residues. Germline lookup yields CDR1 SQVTM and CDR2 ANQGSEA. The CDR3: CSVQPRQRNFKANYGYTF. In DNA form, the CDR3 reads TGCAGCGTTCAACCGCGGCAGCGCAATTTTAAAGCTAACTATGGCTACACCTTC.

In this sample, this clone turned up a few times. V gene TRBV27 combines with J gene TRBJ2-7; D is undetermined. V was clipped by 1 base and J by 1 base, with 5 bases between them. The CDR3 is 13 amino acids. Germline values: CDR1 MNHEY, CDR2 SMNVEV (reference sequence). The CDR3 DNA is TGTGCCAGCAGTTTATTTGGTTCCTACGAGCAGTACTTC. Translated: CASSLFGSYEQYF.

Only one count was recorded for this clone. The rearrangement uses TRBV28 and TRBJ2-3, with D possibly being TRBD2 (5 bases). This CDR3 spans 15 amino acids. V was cut by 5 bases and J by 0 bases, with 12 bases left in between. Germline CDR1 reads MDHEN; CDR2 reads SYDVKM. The CDR3 DNA follows: TGTGCCAGCAGTCCAAGCGGAACTAGCACAGATACGCAGTATTTT. Encoded protein: CASSPSGTSTDTQYF.

This rearrangement joins TRBV6-5 to TRBJ2-5; a possible D gene is TRBD1 (6 bases). Germline CDR1 MNHEY, CDR2 SVGAGI. This CDR3 is built from 16 residues. Trimming shortened V by 4 bases and J by 5 bases, and 20 bases separated the two germline ends. CDR3 in DNA: TGTGCCAGCAGTTTCCACGTTACAGGGCTAGGGGAGACCCAGTACTTC. This translates into CASSFHVTGLGETQYF.

This clone was recorded a few times. The V and J genes are TRBV5-1 and TRBJ1-1, with D possibly being TRBD1 (6 bases). CDR1 and CDR2 from the germline V gene are SGHRS and YFSETQ. Trimming took off 4 bases at V and 2 bases at J, with 15 bases between the two ends. This CDR3 has 15 amino acids. The CDR3 loop reads CASSGRGTDNTEAFF. The CDR3, as DNA: TGCGCCAGCAGCGGCAGGGGCACCGACAACACTGAAGCTTTCTTT.

J is TRBJ1-4 and V is TRBV30, with D unresolved. Germline CDR1 GTSNPN, CDR2 SVGIG (reference sequence). The CDR3 spans 13 residues. V was pared by 3 bases and J by 8 bases, with 13 bases between. The CDR3 here is CAWSATRREKLFF. The DNA of the CDR3 is TGTGCCTGGAGCGCCACCCGGAGGGAAAAACTGTTTTTT.

J is TRBJ1-2 and V is TRBV7-9; D gene ambiguous. This CDR3 has 12 amino acids. Per germline, CDR1 SEHNR and CDR2 FQNEAQ (reference sequence). V was cut by 5 bases and J by 1 base, with 5 bases left in between. CDR3 sequence (DNA): TGTGCCAGCAGCCTTTTTAACTATGGCTACACCTTC. Translating it yields CASSLFNYGYTF.

In this sample, this clone turned up many times. J is TRBJ1-1 and V is TRBV19; tentative D call: TRBD1 (6 bases). Trimming shortened V by 8 bases and J by 6 bases, and 13 bases separated the two germline ends. CDR1 and CDR2 from the germline V gene are LNHDA and SQIVND (reference sequence). CDR3 length: 12 amino acids. The chain's CDR3 is CASLMGASEAFF. In nucleotides, the CDR3 is TGTGCCAGTTTGATGGGGGCTTCTGAAGCTTTCTTT.

The chain employs TRBV19 and TRBJ1-5; D gene ambiguous. CDR1 is LNHDA and CDR2 is SQIVND in the germline V gene (reference sequence). V dropped 5 bases and J dropped 3 bases, with 11 bases sitting between them. The CDR3 runs to 14 residues. The CDR3 region is CASSYRTNNQPQHF. The CDR3 coding sequence is TGTGCCAGTAGTTACCGGACTAACAATCAGCCCCAGCATTTT.